The entry below gives a single T cell receptor (beta chain) sequence along with its context. No cognate antigen has been identified for it. No per-base quality is available; no much larger clone lies one base away. The sample originates from a study of PD-1 blockade in classical Hodgkin lymphoma (dated by TCRdb to 2018 to 2020). With respect to the entire study: Nivolumab dosing was 3 mg/kg intravenously every 2 weeks, continuing until either disease progression or unacceptable toxicity. To define a peripheral blood immune signature of response to PD-1 blockade in classical Hodgkin lymphoma, the study combined TCR beta sequencing with CyTOF.

The germline V gene sets CDR1 to SGHDN and CDR2 to FVKESK. There are 15 amino acids in the CDR3, from cysteine to phenylalanine inclusive. The kept DNA is CDR3 alone, 45 bases in frame from the first base. V lost 3 bases and J lost 9 bases, and the count of bases not matched to a germline gene is 9. The meaning of the sample's time point label: cycle 4 day 1 (C4D1), after more than 5 weeks of nivolumab. Every trial patient had relapsed after autologous stem cell transplantation, and cohorts A, B and C differed in prior brentuximab vedotin exposure. The trial cohort included fewer than 60 patients with relapsed/refractory classical Hodgkin lymphoma, and each patient had a best overall response of complete response, partial response or progressive disease. In the multi-cohort phase II CheckMate 205 trial, trial patients received single-agent nivolumab. Best overall response was determined by an independent review committee according to the 2007 International Working Group response criteria. Trial PBMCs were collected immediately before nivolumab initiation (C1D1) and during therapy at cycle 2 day 1 and cycle 4 day 1. Peripheral blood was collected in 8 mL Vacutainer Cell Preparation Tubes, from which PBMCs were isolated by centrifugation and then cryopreserved.

Beyond this particular receptor, the publication reports: Newly diagnosed patients were reported to have lower baseline TCR diversity than healthy donors, and relapsed/refractory patients were reported to have lower baseline TCR diversity still. By C4D1, a significant rise was seen in CD4+ TCR diversity but not in CD8+ TCR diversity (p=0.0027 vs p=0.16), and the rise was most apparent among complete responders (p=0.02). The study was limited to a single clinical trial cohort, and causes of repertoire differences, possibly disease activity or prior therapy, remained undefined. Baseline diversity similar to that of newly diagnosed patients was observed in trial patients achieving complete response, whereas significantly lower diversity was observed in partial responders and progressors. Lower diversity was seen in patients whose nivolumab began less than 1 year after ASCT, and these patients were left out of later analyses so that immune reconstitution would not confound the results.

The Qiagen DNeasy kit was used to extract genomic DNA from unsorted PBMCs and from the negatively selected CD4+ and CD8+ fractions. Using primers that anneal to V and J segments, immunoSEQ multiplex PCR amplified the TCR beta CDR3 regions. A synthetic immune receptor repertoire was used to minimize amplification bias, and remaining bias was computationally removed after sequencing. The paper's processing steps were these. Custom Python scripts were used to quantify repertoire diversity as the Shannon entropy index. Unsorted, CD4+ and CD8+ repertoires were analyzed separately, except for combined analyses in which CD4+ and CD8+ sequences were merged in silico. A clone counted as expanded when the clone's frequency after treatment rose at least 2-fold relative to C1D1, and clones undetected at baseline were given a pseudocount of 0.5. Singleton clones were defined as clones with 0 or 1 copy at C1D1, and non-singleton clones were defined as clones with 2 or more copies. By matching protein sequences in sorted samples from the same patient, clones expanded in unsorted samples were annotated as CD4+, CD8+ or unknown. Diversity changes from C1D1 to C4D1 were tested in paired samples using Wilcoxon tests. Here the immuneACCESS table is served through TCRdb, limited to in-frame sequences with V and J called. Missing clones are a known gap in these copies; in checked studies unresolved V genes cover under half, and the rest lacks a known reason. For V, J and clone size, that table is used; D and trimming come from the DNA. The sample yields tens of thousands of clones; about 80% were counted once. The ten largest make up 15% to 20% of the sample.

The chain links TRBV14 with TRBJ2-1; 9 bases in the junction line up with TRBD2. This TCR came from a human donor with classical Hodgkin lymphoma. The specimen comprised peripheral blood mononuclear cells (PBMCs), sampled before the fourth cycle of nivolumab. CDR3 sequence: CASSHRASGNGEQFF. The DNA reads TGTGCCAGCAGCCATAGGGCTAGCGGGAATGGTGAGCAGTTCTTC.